This T cell receptor (beta chain) is from a study of Ad26.COV2.S vaccination and SARS-CoV-2 variants. Overall study: Ad26.COV2.S given intramuscularly, once or twice 56 days apart.

The V and J ends lost 0 bases and 5 bases respectively, with 10 bases between them. The CDR3 spans 14 residues. Germline CDR1 is SNHLY and CDR2 is FYNNEI. Repertoires were generated with immunoSEQ multiplex PCR, while TCRdb's copy carries only in-frame clones and drops some. The sample lists about 370,000 clones, approximately 91% occurring once. Treatment in this sample: 19 received Ad26.COV2.S at low or high dose, single or two shots; about 5 received placebo; per-sample allocation not given. Material that was analyzed had been drawn on day 63 after the first vaccine or placebo injection. Specimen: peripheral blood, collected in a trial of Ad26.COV2.S vaccine versus placebo. This TCR came from a person aged 18 to 65 who received the Ad26.COV2.S COVID-19 vaccine or a placebo. The chain is built from TRBV2 and TRBJ1-1; tentative D call: TRBD1 (5 bases). CDR3 DNA sequence: TGTGCCAGCAGTGAAGCCCTTCGGGGGACTGAAGCTTTCTTT. It translates to CASSEALRGTEAFF.